This TCR beta chain was captured by sequencing in a study of Ad26.COV2.S vaccination and SARS-CoV-2 variants. Across the whole study: Participants got Ad26.COV2.S intramuscularly, once or twice 56 days apart.

V was clipped by 4 bases and J by 0 bases, with 6 bases between them. The length of the CDR3 is 13 residues. Profiling relied on immunoSEQ multiplex PCR, and the TCRdb table lists in-frame clones only, not all of them. This sample carries fewer than 500,000 clones, roughly nine tenths of them seen once, and the ten largest clones take 2% to 3%. The treatment denotes: about 20 received Ad26.COV2.S at low or high dose, single or two shots; about 5 received placebo; per-sample allocation not given. Specimens were obtained on day 63 following the first vaccine or placebo injection. Material: peripheral blood, obtained in a trial of Ad26.COV2.S vaccine versus placebo. This clonotype was sampled from a person between 18 and 65 years old who received the Ad26.COV2.S COVID-19 vaccine or a placebo. This rearrangement joins TRBV12-3 or TRBV12-4 to TRBJ1-1, with D perhaps TRBD1 (5 bases). The CDR3 DNA reads TGTGCCAGCAGTTGGGGGATGAACACTGAAGCTTTCTTT. It yields the protein CASSWGMNTEAFF.